This T cell receptor (beta chain) appears in the sequencing data of a study of T cell responses to AZD1222 COVID-19 vaccine. Whole-study context: Pooled samples include second doses given at about 4 or 12 weeks.

This CDR3 region has 16 residues. Germline V gene sequence: CDR1 SQVTM, CDR2 ANQGSEA. V shed 7 bases and J 5 bases; nucleotides not matched to a gene: 16. TCRdb's table, derived via immunoSEQ multiplex PCR, lists solely in-frame clones and lacks some. The table has 95,000 to 150,000 clones, around 86% seen once. With respect to this clone: Its antigen is unidentified.

General observations from the study: Clonal diversity was possibly underestimated, and white British individuals and females predominated among donors. Repertoire sampling occurred only after the peak T cell response.

The TCR originated in an adult in good health. This chain uses TRBV29-1 with TRBJ2-2, with 7 nucleotides matching TRBD1. This specimen was peripheral blood, taken on day 0 of AZD1222 vaccination. The CDR3 loop reads CSACWATGEKTGELFF. The CDR3 DNA reads as TGCAGCGCCTGTTGGGCAACAGGGGAGAAGACCGGGGAGCTGTTTTTT.